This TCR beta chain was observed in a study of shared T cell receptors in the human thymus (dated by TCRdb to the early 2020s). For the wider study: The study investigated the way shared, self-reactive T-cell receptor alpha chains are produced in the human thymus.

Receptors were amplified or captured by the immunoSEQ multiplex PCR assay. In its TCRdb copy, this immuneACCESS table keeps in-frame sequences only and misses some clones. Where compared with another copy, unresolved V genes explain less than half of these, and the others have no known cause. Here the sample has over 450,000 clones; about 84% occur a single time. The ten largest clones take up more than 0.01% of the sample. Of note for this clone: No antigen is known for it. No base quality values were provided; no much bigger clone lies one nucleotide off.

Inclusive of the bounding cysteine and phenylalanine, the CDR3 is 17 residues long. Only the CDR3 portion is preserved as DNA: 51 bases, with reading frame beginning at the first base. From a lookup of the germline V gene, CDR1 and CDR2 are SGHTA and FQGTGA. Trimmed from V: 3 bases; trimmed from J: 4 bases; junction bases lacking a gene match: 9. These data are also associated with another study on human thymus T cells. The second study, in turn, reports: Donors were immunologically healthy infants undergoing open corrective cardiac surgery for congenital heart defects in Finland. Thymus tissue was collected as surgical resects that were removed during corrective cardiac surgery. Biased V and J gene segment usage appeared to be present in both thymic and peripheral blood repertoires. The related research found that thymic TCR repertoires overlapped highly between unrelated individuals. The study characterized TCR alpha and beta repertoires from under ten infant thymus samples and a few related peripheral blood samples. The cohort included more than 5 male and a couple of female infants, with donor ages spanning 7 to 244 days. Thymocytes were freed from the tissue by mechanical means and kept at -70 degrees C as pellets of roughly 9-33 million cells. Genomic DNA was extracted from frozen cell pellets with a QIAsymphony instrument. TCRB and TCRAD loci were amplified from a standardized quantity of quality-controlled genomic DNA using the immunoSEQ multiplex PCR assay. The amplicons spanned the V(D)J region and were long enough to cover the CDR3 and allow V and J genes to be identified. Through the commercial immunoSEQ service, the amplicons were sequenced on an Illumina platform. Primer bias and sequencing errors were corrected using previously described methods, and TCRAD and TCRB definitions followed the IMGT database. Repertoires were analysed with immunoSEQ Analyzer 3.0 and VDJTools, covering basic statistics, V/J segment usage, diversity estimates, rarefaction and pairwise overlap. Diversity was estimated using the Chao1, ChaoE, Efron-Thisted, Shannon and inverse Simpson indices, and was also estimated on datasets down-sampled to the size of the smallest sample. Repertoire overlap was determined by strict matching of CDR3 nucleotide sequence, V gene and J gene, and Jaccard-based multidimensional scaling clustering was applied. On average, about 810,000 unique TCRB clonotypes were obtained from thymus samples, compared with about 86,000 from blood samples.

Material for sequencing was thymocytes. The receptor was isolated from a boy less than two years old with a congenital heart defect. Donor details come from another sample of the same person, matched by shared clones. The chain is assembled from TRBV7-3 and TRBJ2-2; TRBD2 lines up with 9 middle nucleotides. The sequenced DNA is TGTGCCAGCAGCTTGGGGACTAGCAGGGGGTCCACCGGGGAGCTGTTTTTT. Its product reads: CASSLGTSRGSTGELFF.